This T cell receptor (beta chain) was profiled in a study of human T cells and chemical hapten exposure. About the study: Upper inner arm skin measuring approximately 2 cm by approximately 2 cm received 2% DPC for sensitization.

The germline V gene has CDR1 SGDLS and CDR2 YYNGEE. Trimming took off 0 bases at V and 10 bases at J, with 8 bases between the two ends. CDR3 size: 13 residues. Original handling: Samples ranged from roughly 23,224 to 690,600 TCRs, with a median of 95,638. MiXCR, applied by TCRdb to the RACE reads, yields one record per CDR3 protein. For this entry, the V and J calls and clone size follow TCRdb and not the study's own pipeline. This table holds 150,000 to 200,000 distinct CDR3 sequences, roughly 25% found once. The sample's time point: patch test 3, about 24 weeks after DPC sensitization. Treatment specified: therapeutic diphenylcyclopropenone sensitization with weekly scalp DPC.

The chain joins TRBV9 to TRBJ1-6; no firm D call. The sample was whole blood, taken in connection with sensitization to the hapten diphenylcyclopropenone (DPC). The clonotype originates from a woman under 30 with alopecia areata. Some clones in this sample may be carry-over from other donors' samples. CDR3 sequence (DNA): TGTGCCAGCAGCGTAGTGGAAGAATCACCCCTCCACTTT. Protein: CASSVVEESPLHF.